These T cell receptor beta chains were read from a single sample in a study of sequential checkpoint blockade in melanoma. Clones were sequenced by immunoSEQ multiplex PCR, and TCRdb holds only the in-frame ones, with some missing. Among some 14,000 clones listed, around half were seen once. This material consisted of CD8+ T cells sorted from blood (inferred from file names), taken from a patient given nivolumab and ipilimumab in sequence. Source of these receptors: a human donor with melanoma. Both conserved end residues are part of each CDR3. Fields, in order: clone size, D gene, V gene, J gene, CDR3 protein, CDR3 DNA. D genes are given only for firm matches. Clone size, where shown, is once, few, many, or a class for clones that have expanded.

few	TRBD2	TRBV28	TRBJ2-1	CASSLYGLAGGDTSYNEQFF	TGTGCCAGCAGTTTATATGGGCTAGCGGGGGGCGATACCTCCTACAATGAGCAGTTCTTC
-	-	TRBV28	TRBJ2-6	CASSLGRRGTGANVLTF	TGTGCCAGCAGTTTAGGGAGACGGGGTACTGGGGCCAACGTCCTGACTTTC
few	TRBD1	TRBV6-5	TRBJ1-1	CASSYGAGGTEAFF	TGTGCCAGCAGTTACGGAGCAGGGGGCACTGAAGCTTTCTTT
-	-	TRBV5-4	TRBJ1-1	CASSSSSYTEAFF	TGTGCCAGCAGCTCCAGTTCCTACACTGAAGCTTTCTTT
-	TRBD2	TRBV4-2	TRBJ2-2	CASSRRTSGSTGELFF	TGTGCCAGCAGCCGAAGGACTAGCGGGAGCACCGGGGAGCTGTTTTTT
-	-	TRBV6-6	TRBJ1-1	CASSSQGWVNTEAFF	TGTGCCAGCAGTTCCCAGGGGTGGGTGAACACTGAAGCTTTCTTT
-	-	TRBV28	TRBJ1-1	CASSLTLASTEAFF	TGTGCCAGCAGTTTAACGTTGGCCTCGACTGAAGCTTTCTTT
once	TRBD2	TRBV6-1	TRBJ2-5	CASTGGWETQYF	TGTGCCAGCACGGGGGGGTGGGAGACCCAGTACTTC
-	TRBD2	TRBV19	TRBJ2-3	CASSIVGGGADTQYF	TGTGCCAGTAGTATAGTCGGGGGAGGGGCAGATACGCAGTATTTT
-	-	TRBV9	TRBJ1-4	CASSVGTGTGEKLFF	TGTGCCAGCAGCGTAGGCACCGGGACTGGTGAAAAACTGTTTTTT
-	-	TRBV2	TRBJ1-6	CASSDGRISYNSPLHF	TGTGCCAGCAGTGATGGCAGGATCTCCTATAATTCACCCCTCCACTTT
-	-	TRBV15	TRBJ2-2	CATTASRDFGTGELFF	TGTGCCACCACCGCTTCCCGGGACTTCGGCACCGGGGAGCTGTTTTTT
few	TRBD2	TRBV7-9	TRBJ2-7	CASAPVGREGHSYEQYF	TGTGCCAGTGCCCCCGTGGGGCGGGAGGGACATTCCTACGAGCAGTACTTC
-	-	TRBV7-2	TRBJ2-7	CASSHEPDYEQYF	TGTGCCAGCAGCCATGAGCCTGACTACGAGCAGTACTTC
-	TRBD2	TRBV4-2	TRBJ2-3	CASSQDGGGPTDTQYF	TGTGCCAGCAGCCAAGATGGCGGGGGACCCACAGATACGCAGTATTTT
-	TRBD1	TRBV15	TRBJ1-1	CATSKGTVATEAFF	TGTGCCACCAGCAAGGGGACAGTGGCCACTGAAGCTTTCTTT
-	TRBD1	TRBV28	TRBJ1-5	CASSSIRTGGVQPQHF	TGTGCCAGCAGTTCAATCCGGACAGGGGGCGTTCAGCCCCAGCATTTT
-	TRBD2	TRBV27	TRBJ2-7	CASSGTSGGYWEQYF	TGTGCCAGCAGTGGGACTAGCGGGGGGTATTGGGAGCAGTACTTC
-	-	TRBV5-1	TRBJ1-1	CASRGGNYENTEAFF	TGCGCCAGCCGCGGGGGGAACTACGAGAACACTGAAGCTTTCTTT
few	TRBD2	TRBV6-4	TRBJ2-3	CASSDSAGVTDTQYF	TGTGCCAGCAGTGACTCGGCGGGGGTCACAGATACGCAGTATTTT
few	TRBD2	TRBV4-1	TRBJ2-1	CASSQEGLANEQFF	TGCGCCAGCAGCCAAGAGGGACTAGCAAATGAGCAGTTCTTC
-	-	TRBV19	TRBJ1-4	CASSTGIATNEKLFF	TGTGCCAGTAGTACGGGTATTGCAACTAATGAAAAACTGTTTTTT
-	TRBD1	TRBV27	TRBJ2-1	CASSLFSGGGYFF	TGTGCCAGCAGTTTATTTTCAGGGGGCGGCTATTTCTTC
-	-	TRBV4-1	TRBJ1-2	CASSQEGGVRNEGYTF	TGCGCCAGCAGCCAAGAGGGGGGGGTCCGGAATGAGGGCTACACCTTC
-	-	TRBV14	TRBJ2-7	CASSQDTNSAYEQYF	TGTGCCAGCAGCCAAGACACCAACTCCGCCTACGAGCAGTACTTC
-	-	TRBV2	TRBJ2-5	CASSPEMYQETQYF	TGTGCCAGCAGTCCCGAGATGTACCAAGAGACCCAGTACTTC
few	-	TRBV7-2	TRBJ1-4	CASSLGGGLNEKLFF	TGTGCCAGCAGCTTAGGAGGAGGGCTTAATGAAAAACTGTTTTTT
-	TRBD1	TRBV28	TRBJ2-2	CAGSKPGQGSTGELFF	TGTGCCGGCTCAAAACCGGGACAGGGGAGCACCGGGGAGCTGTTTTTT
-	-	TRBV12-5	TRBJ2-2	CASGLEGAGTGELFF	TGTGCTAGTGGTTTGGAAGGGGCAGGTACCGGGGAGCTGTTTTTT
few	TRBD1	TRBV5-5	TRBJ1-5	CASSFRGLSTPSNQPQHF	TGTGCCAGCAGCTTCAGGGGGCTATCGACCCCCAGCAATCAGCCCCAGCATTTT
-	-	TRBV5-1	TRBJ1-2	CASSTGIGRANYGYTF	TGCGCCAGCAGCACTGGGATCGGCAGGGCCAACTATGGCTACACCTTC
-	TRBD1	TRBV27	TRBJ1-5	CASSLDRVRPQHF	TGTGCCAGCAGTTTAGACAGGGTGAGGCCCCAGCATTTT
-	-	TRBV13	TRBJ1-4	CASSYHHENRELGEKLFF	TGTGCCAGCAGCTATCATCACGAAAACAGGGAATTGGGGGAAAAACTGTTTTTT
few	-	TRBV29-1	TRBJ2-1	CSVEDRTGNNEQFF	TGCAGCGTTGAAGATCGAACAGGGAACAATGAGCAGTTCTTC
-	TRBD1	TRBV4-3	TRBJ1-2	CASSQEAGTGGDGYTF	TGCGCCAGCAGCCAAGAGGCCGGGACAGGGGGCGACGGCTACACCTTC
-	TRBD1	TRBV4-1	TRBJ2-3	CASSLRQGREADTQYF	TGCGCCAGCAGCCTTCGACAGGGGAGAGAAGCAGATACGCAGTATTTT
-	-	TRBV5-6	TRBJ2-1	CASSAQNNEQFF	TGTGCCAGCAGCGCCCAGAATAATGAGCAGTTCTTC
-	-	TRBV7-6	TRBJ1-2	CASSLGAGNGYTF	TGTGCCAGCAGCTTAGGTGCAGGGAATGGCTACACCTTC
once	TRBD2	TRBV10-3	TRBJ2-3	CAISERHQIAGGPKDTQYF	TGTGCCATCAGTGAGCGCCACCAGATCGCGGGGGGGCCAAAAGATACGCAGTATTTT
-	TRBD1	TRBV18	TRBJ2-7	CASSLPGTGVYEQYF	TGTGCCAGCTCACTTCCCGGGACAGGGGTTTACGAGCAGTACTTC
-	-	TRBV10-1	TRBJ2-7	CASTEQGEQYF	TGCGCCAGCACGGAGCAGGGCGAGCAGTACTTC
-	-	TRBV2	TRBJ1-2	CARNRISYGYTF	TGTGCCAGAAACAGAATCTCCTATGGCTACACCTTC
few	-	TRBV6-1	TRBJ2-3	CASSVRTHGGTDTQYF	TGTGCCAGCAGTGTTCGGACTCATGGGGGCACAGATACGCAGTATTTT
-	TRBD1	TRBV5-6	TRBJ2-7	CASSLGGTGRDYEQYF	TGTGCCAGCAGCTTGGGGGGGACAGGGAGAGACTACGAGCAGTACTTC
-	-	TRBV19	TRBJ2-7	CASSTTTPYEQYF	TGTGCCAGTAGTACGACTACACCCTACGAGCAGTACTTC
-	TRBD1	TRBV29-1	TRBJ1-4	CSVVQGAGEKLFF	TGCAGCGTCGTACAGGGGGCAGGTGAAAAACTGTTTTTT
few	TRBD1	TRBV7-9	TRBJ2-5	CASSSVGRTGMKTQYF	TGTGCCAGCAGCTCAGTAGGTAGGACAGGGATGAAGACCCAGTACTTC
-	-	TRBV4-1	TRBJ2-1	CASSPPGTYNEQFF	TGCGCCAGCAGCCCGCCAGGGACCTACAATGAGCAGTTCTTC
-	TRBD2	TRBV19	TRBJ2-7	CASSPGLAGVYEQYF	TGTGCCAGTAGTCCGGGACTAGCGGGGGTCTACGAGCAGTACTTC
once	-	TRBV6-5	TRBJ2-7	CASSPSGGYEQYF	TGTGCCAGCAGCCCCTCTGGAGGCTACGAGCAGTACTTC
medium-sized	TRBD2	TRBV5-1	TRBJ2-1	CASTPPGGYNEQFF	TGCGCCAGCACCCCTCCGGGGGGCTACAATGAGCAGTTCTTC
few	-	TRBV11-2	TRBJ1-2	CASSSAQGSYGYTF	TGTGCCAGCAGCTCAGCTCAGGGAAGCTATGGCTACACCTTC